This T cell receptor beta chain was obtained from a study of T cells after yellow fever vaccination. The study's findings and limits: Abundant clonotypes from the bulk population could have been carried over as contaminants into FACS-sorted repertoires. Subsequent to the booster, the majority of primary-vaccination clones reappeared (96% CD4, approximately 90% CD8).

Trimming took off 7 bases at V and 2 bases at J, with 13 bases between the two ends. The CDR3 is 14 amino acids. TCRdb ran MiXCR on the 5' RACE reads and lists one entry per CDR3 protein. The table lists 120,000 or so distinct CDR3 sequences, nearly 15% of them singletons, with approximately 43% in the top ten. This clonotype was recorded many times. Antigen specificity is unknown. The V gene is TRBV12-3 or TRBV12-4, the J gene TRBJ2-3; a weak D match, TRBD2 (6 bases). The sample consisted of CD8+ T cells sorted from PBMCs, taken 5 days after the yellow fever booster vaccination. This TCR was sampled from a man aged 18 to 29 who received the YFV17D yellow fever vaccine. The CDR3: CASTTGGPTDTQYF. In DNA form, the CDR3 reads TGTGCCAGCACAACCGGGGGACCCACAGATACGCAGTATTTT.